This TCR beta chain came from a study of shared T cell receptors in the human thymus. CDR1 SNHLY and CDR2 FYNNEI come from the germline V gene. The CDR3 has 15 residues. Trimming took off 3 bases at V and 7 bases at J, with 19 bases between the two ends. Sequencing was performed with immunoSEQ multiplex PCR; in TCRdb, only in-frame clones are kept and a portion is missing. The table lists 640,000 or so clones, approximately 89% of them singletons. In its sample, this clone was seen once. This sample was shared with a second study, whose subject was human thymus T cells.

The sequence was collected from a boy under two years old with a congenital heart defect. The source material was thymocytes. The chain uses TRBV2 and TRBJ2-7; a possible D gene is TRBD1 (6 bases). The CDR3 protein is CASSDSDRWYVEQYF. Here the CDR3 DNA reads TGTGCCAGCAGTGACTCCGACAGGTGGTATGTAGAGCAGTACTTC.